These 22 T cell receptor beta chains came from one sample sequenced in a study of neurological immune-mediated disorders. TCRdb fed the 5' RACE reads into MiXCR, producing one record per CDR3 protein. The data hold about 32,000 distinct CDR3 sequences, with 3.5% to 4% observed a single time. Sequences were obtained from PBMCs. The receptor source for this set is a man aged 25-40 years with multiple sclerosis.

This chain uses TRBV3-1 with TRBJ1-5; the match to TRBD1 covers 11 bases. Germline-derived CDR1 and CDR2 are LGHDT and YNNKEL (reference sequence). V lost 3 bases to trimming and J lost 3 bases; unmatched junction nucleotides: 10. CDR3 size: 18 residues. The chain's CDR3 is CASSHGQGALRPNQPQHF. In nucleotides, the CDR3 is TGTGCCAGCAGCCATGGACAGGGGGCCCTCCGGCCCAATCAGCCCCAGCATTTT.

Ten or more counts support this clonotype. The V call is TRBV7-2, the J call TRBJ2-5; D is possibly TRBD2 (5 bases). Trimming removed 1 base from V and 3 bases from J, with 21 bases in between. Germline CDR1 reads SGHTA; CDR2 reads FQGNSA. This CDR3 comprises 18 residues. CDR3 residues: CASSLGVEVRTLKETQYF. The CDR3 nucleotides are TGTGCCAGCAGCTTAGGGGTGGAGGTACGGACTCTAAAAGAGACCCAGTACTTC.

This clonotype was picked up many times. The chain links TRBV3-1 to TRBJ2-4; 11 bases fit TRBD2. This CDR3 contains 16 residues. Germline trimming cut 4 bases from V and 4 bases from J; bases unmatched to any gene: 6. CDR1 LGHDT and CDR2 YNNKEL come from the germline V gene (reference sequence). The CDR3 here is CASSLRLAGLKNIQYF. CDR3 coding DNA: TGTGCCAGCAGCCTCAGACTAGCGGGGCTGAAAAACATTCAGTACTTC.

This clonotype was detected many times. The genes are TRBV20-1 and TRBJ2-3; possibly TRBD2 for D (5 bases). V dropped 5 bases and J dropped 2 bases, with 8 bases sitting between them. This CDR3 contains 12 residues. Per germline, CDR1 DFQATT and CDR2 SNEGSKA (reference sequence). The CDR3, as DNA: TGCAGTGCTCCCGGACTCACAGATACGCAGTATTTT. It codes for CSAPGLTDTQYF.

This clonotype was detected only a few times. This sequence joins TRBV6-5 and TRBJ1-6; no clear D. V lost 4 bases and J 5 bases, leaving 9 bases between the germline ends. Germline CDR1 reads MNHEY; CDR2 reads SVGAGI. The CDR3 is 14 amino acids. CDR3 bases: TGTGCCAGCAGTTTGCGTGGGGATAATTCACCCCTCCACTTT. Protein sequence: CASSLRGDNSPLHF.

Many counts were recorded for this clonotype. The genes are TRBV7-2 and TRBJ2-1; TRBD2 matches at 13 bases. CDR1 is SGHTA, CDR2 FQGNSA, per germline. The length of the CDR3 is 16 residues. With V trimmed by 4 bases and J by 9 bases, 9 bases remained unmatched. CDR3 sequence reads: CASSSGLAGATGEQFF. CDR3 nucleotides: TGTGCCAGCAGCTCAGGACTAGCGGGGGCCACGGGTGAGCAGTTCTTC.

This clonotype appeared many times. This chain uses TRBV6-6 with TRBJ1-4, with a weak D call TRBD1 (6 bases). CDR3 length equals 16 residues. Trimming removed 5 bases at V and 1 base at J, with 14 bases between. In germline, CDR1 is MNHNY, CDR2 SVGAGI (reference sequence). The CDR3, as DNA: TGTGCCAGCAGTCCAACTCACAGGGTAACTAATGAAAAACTGTTTTTT. Translated, it gives CASSPTHRVTNEKLFF.

At least ten counts were recorded for this clonotype. V is TRBV5-1 and J is TRBJ1-2, with 8 nucleotides matching TRBD1. The CDR3 contains 14 residues. Germline V gene sequence: CDR1 SGHRS, CDR2 YFSETQ. V was pared by 2 bases and J by 3 bases, with 3 bases of the junction left unmatched. As DNA, the CDR3 is TGCGCCAGCAGCTTAACGGGACAGGACTATGGCTACACCTTC. This codes for CASSLTGQDYGYTF.

This clonotype was observed many times. The rearrangement joins TRBV11-3 to TRBJ1-1; maybe TRBD1 (6 bases). The germline CDR1 and CDR2 sequences are SGHNT and YENEEA. The CDR3 runs 14 residues. The V and J ends lost 4 bases and 4 bases respectively, with 13 bases between them. As DNA, the CDR3 is TGTGCCAGCAGCTCGTACAGGGCTGGCACTGAAGCTTTCTTT. It yields the protein CASSSYRAGTEAFF.

This clonotype was counted many times. J is TRBJ2-3 and V is TRBV12-3 or TRBV12-4; D ambiguous. Trimming removed 5 bases from V and 0 bases from J, with 9 bases in between. CDR3 length equals 14 residues. Here the CDR3 DNA reads TGTGCCAGCAGTCCGGGCACTAGCACAGATACGCAGTATTTT. Its protein product is CASSPGTSTDTQYF.

This clonotype showed up many times. The chain carries TRBV5-6 and TRBJ2-5, with D possibly TRBD1 on 5 matching bases. The CDR3 covers 18 residues. Germline CDR1 reads SGHDT; CDR2 reads YYEEEE. Trimming cost V 3 bases and J 3 bases, with 24 bases left between them. CDR3 residues: CASSWGVSVQPTKETQYF. The CDR3 DNA is TGTGCCAGCAGCTGGGGCGTTTCGGTACAGCCGACGAAAGAGACCCAGTACTTC.

The genes are TRBV14 and TRBJ2-1; TRBD2 matches 7 bases. J lost 1 base, V lost 1 base, and 1 base had no gene match. This CDR3 region has 15 residues. Germline values: CDR1 SGHDN, CDR2 FVKESK. CDR3 region: CASSQVGGSYNEQFF. In DNA, the CDR3 is TGTGCCAGCAGCCAAGTCGGGGGGTCCTACAATGAGCAGTTCTTC.

This clonotype was recorded once. V is TRBV10-2 and J is TRBJ1-6; D remains unclear. Germline V gives CDR1 WSHSY, CDR2 SAAADI. The CDR3 loop spans 13 amino acids. V shed 7 bases and J shed 8 bases, with 12 bases lying between them. The CDR3 DNA reads TGCGCCAGCACGCGGGGAGACGATTCACCCCTCCACTTT. Translation gives CASTRGDDSPLHF.

In its sample, this clonotype was seen many times. This rearrangement joins TRBV12-3 or TRBV12-4 to TRBJ1-6; 9 nucleotides agree with TRBD1. V was pared by 7 bases and J by 8 bases, with 6 bases of the junction left unmatched. CDR3 size: 14 residues. This chain's CDR3 is CASTRTGGDSPLHF. The CDR3 region has the DNA TGTGCCAGCACCCGAACAGGGGGCGATTCACCCCTCCACTTT.

This clonotype has a count of ten or more. The chain joins TRBV7-2 to TRBJ1-3; the D is unclear. V shed 5 bases and J shed 1 base, with 9 bases lying between them. This CDR3 is built from 14 residues. Germline values: CDR1 SGHTA, CDR2 FQGNSA. CDR3 protein: CASSTLGSGNTIYF. In nucleotides, the CDR3 is TGTGCCAGCAGCACTTTGGGGTCTGGAAACACCATATATTTT.

This clonotype was detected many times. This chain connects TRBV10-3 to TRBJ2-5; D is possibly TRBD2 (6 bases). Germline CDR1 ENHRY, CDR2 SYGVKD. The CDR3 runs 14 residues. Trimming cost V 10 bases and J 5 bases, with 20 bases left between them. The CDR3 sequence is CATRTDGTGETQYF. CDR3 DNA sequence: TGTGCCACTCGGACGGACGGGACTGGGGAGACCCAGTACTTC.

The chain joins TRBV3-1 to TRBJ2-7; D is possibly TRBD1 (5 bases). Between the trimmed V and J ends, which lost 4 bases and 6 bases, there was a span of 10 bases. Germline V CDR1 and CDR2: LGHDT, YNNKEL (reference sequence). The CDR3 is 12 amino acids. Here the CDR3 DNA reads TGTGCCAGCAGCCCCCAAGGGGCCGAGCAGTACTTC. It yields the protein CASSPQGAEQYF.

This clonotype was recorded many times. The CDR3 sequence is CASSRRDGETQYF. The CDR3 coding sequence is TGTGCCAGCAGTCGTAGGGACGGAGAGACCCAGTACTTC. The chain joins TRBV6-4 to TRBJ2-5; the D gene could be TRBD1 or TRBD2 (5 bases each). Germline loops: CDR1 MRHNA, CDR2 SNTAGT. This CDR3 comprises 13 residues. The V end lost 5 bases, the J end lost 4 bases, and 11 bases lay between the germline ends.

This clonotype was detected many times. This sequence joins TRBV3-1 and TRBJ1-1; D uncertain. Germline CDR1 and CDR2: LGHDT and YNNKEL (reference sequence). The CDR3 is 16 residues long. V was clipped by 3 bases and J by 0 bases, with 14 bases between them. The CDR3 sequence is CASSQDDWSLNTEAFF. The CDR3 coding sequence is TGTGCCAGCAGCCAGGACGATTGGTCGCTGAACACTGAAGCTTTCTTT.

The DNA of the CDR3 is TGCAGTGCTGGGACTAGCGGGGGGGTTGGGAATGAGCAGTTCTTC. Residues: CSAGTSGGVGNEQFF. The chain has TRBV20-1 and TRBJ2-1, with 16 bases lining up with TRBD2. Trimming cost V 5 bases and J 7 bases; bases outside gene matches: 5. This CDR3 is built from 15 residues. Germline values: CDR1 DFQATT, CDR2 SNEGSKA (reference sequence).

A few counts support this clonotype. The chain combines TRBV20-1 with TRBJ1-2; 7 nucleotides align to TRBD1. CDR3 length: 16 residues. Looked up from germline, CDR1 is DFQATT and CDR2 is SNEGSKA (reference sequence). J lost 0 bases, V lost 0 bases, and 7 bases had no gene match. CDR3 DNA sequence: TGCAGTGCTAGAGATATAGGAGGGGGCCCTAACTATGGCTACACCTTC. It translates to CSARDIGGGPNYGYTF.

This clonotype has at least ten counts. V and J are TRBV12-3 or TRBV12-4 and TRBJ1-2; perhaps TRBD1 as D (5 bases). V lost 5 bases and J lost 4, with 8 bases in between. The CDR3 has 12 residues. In DNA, the CDR3 is TGTGCCAGCAGTCCGGGGGGCTATGGCTACACCTTC. It encodes CASSPGGYGYTF.